This TCR beta chain was identified during a study of breast tumors, draining lymph nodes, adjacent tissues. Study results and limitations: Findings are consistent with lymph node origin and intratumoral expansion of most tumor T cells. Tumor TCR diversity was below lymph nodes but above nontumor tissue. Luminal-like breast cancer showed significantly higher tumor–nontumor repertoire similarity than basal-like. Data only fit, rather than demonstrated, lymph node origin of most tumor T cells.

This clonotype was seen at least ten times. Its target is not known. TCRdb reprocessed the multiplex PCR reads with MiXCR, giving one entry per CDR3 protein. The sample holds 60,000 to 75,000 distinct CDR3 sequences, roughly 59% seen once. Per the germline V gene, CDR1 is MNHNS and CDR2 is SASEGT. V dropped 6 bases and J dropped 5; count of bases not matched to a gene: 6. This CDR3 contains 14 residues. The sequenced sample consisted of breast tumor tissue. The chain links TRBV6-1 to TRBJ2-3; 9 nucleotides agree with TRBD1. The clonotype originates from a female donor with breast cancer. Some clones in this sample may be carry-over from other donors' samples. The CDR3 sequence: CASRKQGARDTQYF. CDR3 bases: TGTGCCAGCAGGAAACAGGGGGCTCGAGATACGCAGTATTTT.